The rows below give T cell receptor beta chains drawn from one sample of a study of radiation and T cells in renal cell carcinoma. Here immunoSEQ multiplex PCR was the method, and the copy in TCRdb shows in-frame clones only, minus some. This table holds approximately 16,000 clones, approximately 58% found once. This specimen was tumor tissue, taken from a patient whose treatment was nephrectomy without radiotherapy. The origin of the receptors is a middle-aged man with renal cell carcinoma. The CDR3 runs from the conserved cysteine through the conserved F or W. The D gene is left open where the match is weak. Clone sizes are given selectively: once, few, many, or a class where the clone is expanded.

TRBD2,TRBJ2-5,TRBV7-3,few,CASSRTSASGETQYF,TGTGCCAGCAGCCGGACTAGCGCGTCGGGGGAGACCCAGTACTTC
TRBD1,TRBJ1-2,TRBV19,.,CASSIGQGAGYTF,TGTGCCAGTAGTATTGGTCAGGGGGCTGGCTACACCTTC
.,TRBJ2-1,TRBV7-9,.,CASSLLPGLVGVGEQFF,TGTGCCAGCAGCTTATTACCGGGTTTGGTAGGAGTGGGAGAGCAGTTCTTC
TRBD1,TRBJ1-2,TRBV6-1,.,CASWDRDNRGYTF,TGTGCCAGCTGGGACAGAGATAACCGAGGCTACACCTTC
TRBD1,TRBJ1-1,TRBV27,.,CASKQGRYTEAFF,TGTGCCAGCAAACAGGGGCGATACACTGAAGCTTTCTTT
TRBD1,TRBJ1-1,TRBV28,.,CASSRTGQNTEAFF,TGTGCCAGCAGCAGGACAGGGCAGAACACTGAAGCTTTCTTT
TRBD1,TRBJ1-1,TRBV29-1,.,CSVRGQENTEAFF,TGCAGCGTTCGGGGACAGGAGAACACTGAAGCTTTCTTT
TRBD1,TRBJ2-1,TRBV19,.,CASSIPGQRANEQFF,TGTGCCAGTAGTATCCCGGGACAGAGGGCCAATGAGCAGTTCTTC
.,TRBJ1-1,TRBV6-5,.,CASSNLIRTEAFF,TGTGCCAGCAGTAACCTCATTAGGACTGAAGCTTTCTTT
TRBD1,TRBJ1-1,TRBV30,.,CAWKSTGGLGAFF,TGTGCCTGGAAGAGCACAGGGGGCTTAGGAGCTTTCTTT
TRBD1,TRBJ2-2,TRBV4-3,.,CASSPRPTGGTGELFF,TGCGCCAGCAGCCCCCGACCGACAGGGGGAACCGGGGAGCTGTTTTTT
TRBD2,TRBJ2-3,TRBV9,.,CASSPWAGAGAEDTQYF,TGTGCCAGCAGCCCTTGGGCGGGAGCGGGGGCCGAAGATACGCAGTATTTT
.,TRBJ2-7,TRBV11-2,.,CASSLEMGAYEQYF,TGTGCCAGCAGCTTAGAAATGGGAGCCTACGAGCAGTACTTC
.,TRBJ2-3,TRBV5-4,medium-sized,CASSLGRLTDTQYF,TGTGCCAGCAGCTTGGGGCGACTCACAGATACGCAGTATTTT
.,TRBJ1-1,TRBV5-1,.,CASSPRQENTEAFF,TGCGCCAGCAGCCCAAGACAGGAAAACACTGAAGCTTTCTTT
TRBD2,TRBJ2-4,TRBV6-1,.,CASSVLAGGPAKNIQYF,TGTGCCAGCAGTGTACTAGCGGGGGGGCCTGCCAAAAACATTCAGTACTTC
.,TRBJ2-3,TRBV29-1,few,CSVEGQGPHTDTQYF,TGCAGCGTTGAAGGGCAGGGGCCACACACAGATACGCAGTATTTT
TRBD1,TRBJ2-2,TRBV2,.,CASSVWDRSGELFF,TGTGCCAGCAGTGTTTGGGACAGATCCGGGGAGCTGTTTTTT
TRBD1,TRBJ1-2,TRBV2,.,CASSEALNRGRAGGYTF,TGTGCCAGCAGTGAAGCCTTAAACAGGGGGCGGGCTGGTGGCTACACCTTC
.,TRBJ1-1,TRBV28,.,CASSLGENTEAFF,TGTGCCAGCAGTTTGGGGGAGAACACTGAAGCTTTCTTT
.,TRBJ1-6,TRBV5-1,once,CASSFYLLSYNSPLHF,TGCGCCAGCAGCTTCTATCTACTCTCCTATAATTCACCCCTCCACTTT
TRBD1,TRBJ1-2,TRBV6-5,.,CASSLIQGSPYGYTF,TGTGCCAGCAGTCTAATACAGGGGTCCCCCTATGGCTACACCTTC
TRBD1,TRBJ1-2,TRBV27,.,CATRGTGGLENYGYTF,TGTGCCACCCGAGGGACAGGGGGCCTGGAAAACTATGGCTACACCTTC
.,TRBJ2-6,TRBV6-5,.,CASSAGTGANVLTF,TGTGCCAGCAGTGCAGGGACTGGGGCCAACGTCCTGACTTTC
.,TRBJ1-4,TRBV29-1,.,CSVRLALGRREKLFF,TGCAGCGTCCGACTGGCCCTCGGACGACGTGAAAAACTGTTTTTT
TRBD1,TRBJ2-7,TRBV6-6,few,CASRGTGRTGEQYF,TGTGCCAGCAGAGGGACAGGCCGGACAGGGGAGCAGTACTTC
.,TRBJ1-2,TRBV7-9,.,CASSSSDVGYGYTF,TGTGCCAGCAGCTCCTCTGACGTGGGCTATGGCTACACCTTC
.,TRBJ1-1,TRBV5-4,.,CASSPGPLGGITEAFF,TGTGCCAGCAGCCCAGGTCCTTTGGGGGGGATCACTGAAGCTTTCTTT
.,TRBJ1-2,TRBV29-1,large,CSVGVGDLYGYTF,TGCAGCGTTGGGGTAGGGGACCTCTATGGCTACACCTTC
.,TRBJ1-1,TRBV6-6,.,CATQANTEAFF,TGTGCCACCCAGGCGAACACTGAAGCTTTCTTT
.,TRBJ1-2,TRBV5-6,.,CASSPKRRESYGYTF,TGTGCCAGCAGCCCGAAGCGGAGGGAATCTTATGGCTACACCTTC
TRBD1,TRBJ2-5,TRBV5-4,once,CATKTGNYQETQYF,TGTGCCACCAAGACAGGGAACTATCAAGAGACCCAGTACTTC
.,TRBJ2-2,TRBV11-3,.,CASSLDSRSPNTGELFF,TGTGCCAGCAGCTTAGATTCAAGGTCCCCGAACACCGGGGAGCTGTTTTTT
.,TRBJ1-2,TRBV6-5,few,CASRPPGQGIHGYTF,TGTGCCAGCAGGCCACCCGGTCAAGGGATCCATGGCTACACCTTC
.,TRBJ2-1,TRBV5-5,few,CASSLKREQDEQFF,TGTGCCAGCAGCTTGAAACGCGAACAGGATGAGCAGTTCTTC
.,TRBJ1-1,TRBV11-2,few,CASSLGDGGAFF,TGTGCCAGCAGCTTAGGCGACGGTGGCGCTTTCTTT
.,TRBJ2-1,TRBV7-7,.,CASSLRESPYNEQFF,TGTGCCAGCAGTTTACGGGAATCGCCGTACAATGAGCAGTTCTTC
.,TRBJ2-1,TRBV30,.,CAWSASRTHLYNEQFF,TGTGCCTGGAGTGCCTCACGAACACACCTCTACAATGAGCAGTTCTTC
TRBD1,TRBJ1-5,TRBV25-1,many,CASSDEATGRGNQPQHF,TGTGCCAGCAGTGATGAAGCGACAGGGAGAGGAAATCAGCCCCAGCATTTT
.,TRBJ2-2,TRBV19,.,CASSKGTDLTGELFF,TGTGCCAGTAGTAAGGGAACGGACCTCACCGGGGAGCTGTTTTTT
TRBD1,TRBJ2-5,TRBV7-6,few,CASSSTGTGGETQYF,TGTGCCAGCAGCTCCACCGGGACAGGAGGAGAGACCCAGTACTTC
.,TRBJ2-3,TRBV4-2,.,CASSQDRSGIRDTQYF,TGTGCCAGCAGCCAAGATCGGTCCGGGATTCGAGATACGCAGTATTTT
TRBD2,TRBJ2-1,TRBV9,.,CASSRELAGLISEQFF,TGTGCCAGCAGCCGCGAATTAGCGGGGTTAATATCAGAGCAGTTCTTC